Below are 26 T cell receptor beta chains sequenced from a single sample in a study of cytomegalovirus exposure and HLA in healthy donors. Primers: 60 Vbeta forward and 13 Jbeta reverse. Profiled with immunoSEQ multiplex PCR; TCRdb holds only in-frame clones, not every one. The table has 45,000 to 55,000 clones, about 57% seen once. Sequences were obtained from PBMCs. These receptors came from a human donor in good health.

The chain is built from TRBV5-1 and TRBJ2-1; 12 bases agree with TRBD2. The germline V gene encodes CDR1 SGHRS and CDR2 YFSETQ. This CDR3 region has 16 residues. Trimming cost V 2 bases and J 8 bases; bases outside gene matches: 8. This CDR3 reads CASSLTPSGGADEQFF. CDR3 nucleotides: TGCGCCAGCAGCTTAACCCCTAGCGGGGGGGCTGATGAGCAGTTCTTC.

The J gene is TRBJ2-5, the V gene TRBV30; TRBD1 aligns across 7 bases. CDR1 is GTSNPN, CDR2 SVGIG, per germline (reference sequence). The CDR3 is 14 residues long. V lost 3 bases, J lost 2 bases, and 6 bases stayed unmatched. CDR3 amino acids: CAWRGLGQQETQYF. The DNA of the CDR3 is TGTGCCTGGAGGGGCCTGGGACAGCAAGAGACCCAGTACTTC.

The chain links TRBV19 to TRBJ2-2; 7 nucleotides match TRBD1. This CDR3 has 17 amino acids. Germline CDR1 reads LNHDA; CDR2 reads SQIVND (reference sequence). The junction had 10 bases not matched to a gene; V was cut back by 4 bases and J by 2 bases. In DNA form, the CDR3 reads TGTGCCAGTAGTAGCCTGGGACAGATCCTTAACACCGGGGAGCTGTTTTTT. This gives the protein CASSSLGQILNTGELFF.

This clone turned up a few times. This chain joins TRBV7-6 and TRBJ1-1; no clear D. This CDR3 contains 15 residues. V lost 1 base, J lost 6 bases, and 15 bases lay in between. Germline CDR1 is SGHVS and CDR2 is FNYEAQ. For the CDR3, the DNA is TGTGCCAGCAGCTTAGAGGCCACTCCGCGGGCTGAAGCTTTCTTT. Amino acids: CASSLEATPRAEAFF.

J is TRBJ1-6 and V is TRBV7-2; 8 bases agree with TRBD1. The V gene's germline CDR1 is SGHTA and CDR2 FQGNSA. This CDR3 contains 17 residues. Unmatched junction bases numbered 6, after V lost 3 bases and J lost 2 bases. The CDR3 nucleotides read TGTGCCAGCAGCTTGGCAGGGGGCAGGCCCTATAATTCACCCCTCCACTTT. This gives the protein CASSLAGGRPYNSPLHF.

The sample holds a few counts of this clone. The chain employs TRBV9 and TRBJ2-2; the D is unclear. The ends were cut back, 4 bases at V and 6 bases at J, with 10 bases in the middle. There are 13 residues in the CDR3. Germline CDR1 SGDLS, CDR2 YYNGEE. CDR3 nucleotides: TGTGCCAGCAGCTTACCCTACGCCGGGGAGCTGTTTTTT. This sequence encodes CASSLPYAGELFF.

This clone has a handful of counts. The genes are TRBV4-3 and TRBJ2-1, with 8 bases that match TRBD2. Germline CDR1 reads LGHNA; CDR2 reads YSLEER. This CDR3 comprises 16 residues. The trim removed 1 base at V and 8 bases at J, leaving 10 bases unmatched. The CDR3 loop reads CASSQVISLAAYEQFF. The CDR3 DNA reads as TGCGCCAGCAGCCAAGTGATTTCACTAGCGGCCTATGAGCAGTTCTTC.

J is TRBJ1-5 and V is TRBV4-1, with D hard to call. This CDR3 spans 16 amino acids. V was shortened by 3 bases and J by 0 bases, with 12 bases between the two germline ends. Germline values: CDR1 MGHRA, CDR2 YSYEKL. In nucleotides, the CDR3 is TGCGCCAGCAGCCACCCTGGCGGGGTTAGCAATCAGCCCCAGCATTTT. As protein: CASSHPGGVSNQPQHF.

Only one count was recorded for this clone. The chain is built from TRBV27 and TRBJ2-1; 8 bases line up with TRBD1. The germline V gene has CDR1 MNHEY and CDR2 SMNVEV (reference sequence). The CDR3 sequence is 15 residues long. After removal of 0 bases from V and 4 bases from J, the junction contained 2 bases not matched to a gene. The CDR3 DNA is TGTGCCAGCAGTTTATCGAGGACAGGGTACAATGAGCAGTTCTTC. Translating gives CASSLSRTGYNEQFF.

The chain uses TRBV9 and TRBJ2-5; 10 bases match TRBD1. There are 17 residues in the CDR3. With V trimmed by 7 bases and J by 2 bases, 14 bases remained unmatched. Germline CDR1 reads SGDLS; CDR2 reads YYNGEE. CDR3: CASSSTPVGQGQETQYF. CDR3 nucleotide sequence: TGTGCCAGCTCTTCTACGCCGGTGGGACAGGGGCAAGAGACCCAGTACTTC.

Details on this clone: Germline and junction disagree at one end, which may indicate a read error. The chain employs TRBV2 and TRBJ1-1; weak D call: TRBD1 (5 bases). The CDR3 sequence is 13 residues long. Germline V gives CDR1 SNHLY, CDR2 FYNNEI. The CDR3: CASTEQENTEAFF. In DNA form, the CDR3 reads TGTGCCAGCACTGAACAGGAAAACACTGAAGCTTTCTTT. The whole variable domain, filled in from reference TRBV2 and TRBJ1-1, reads EPEVTQTPSHQVTQMGQEVILRCVPISNHLYFYWYRQILGQKVEFLVSFYNNEISEKSEIFDDQFSVERPDGSNFTLKIRSTKLEDSAMYFCASTEQENTEAFFGQGTRLTVV.

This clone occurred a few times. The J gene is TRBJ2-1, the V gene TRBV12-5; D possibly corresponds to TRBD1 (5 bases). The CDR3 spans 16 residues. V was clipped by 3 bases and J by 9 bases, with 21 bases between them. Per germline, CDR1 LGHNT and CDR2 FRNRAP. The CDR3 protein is CASGFRRVPGWGEQFF. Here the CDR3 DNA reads TGTGCTAGTGGTTTCCGCAGGGTCCCCGGGTGGGGTGAGCAGTTCTTC.

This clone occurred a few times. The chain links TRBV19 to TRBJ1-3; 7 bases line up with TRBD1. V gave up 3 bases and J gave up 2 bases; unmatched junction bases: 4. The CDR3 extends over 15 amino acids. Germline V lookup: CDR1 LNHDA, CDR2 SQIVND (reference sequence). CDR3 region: CASSIETGTGNTIYF. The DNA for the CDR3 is TGTGCCAGTAGTATCGAGACAGGGACTGGAAACACCATATATTTT.

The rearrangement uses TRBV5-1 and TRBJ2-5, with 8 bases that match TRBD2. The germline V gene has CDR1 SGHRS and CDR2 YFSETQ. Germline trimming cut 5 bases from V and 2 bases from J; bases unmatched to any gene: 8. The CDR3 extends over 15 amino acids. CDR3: CASRTGGLVQETQYF. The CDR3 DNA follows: TGCGCCAGCAGAACGGGGGGGCTGGTTCAAGAGACCCAGTACTTC.

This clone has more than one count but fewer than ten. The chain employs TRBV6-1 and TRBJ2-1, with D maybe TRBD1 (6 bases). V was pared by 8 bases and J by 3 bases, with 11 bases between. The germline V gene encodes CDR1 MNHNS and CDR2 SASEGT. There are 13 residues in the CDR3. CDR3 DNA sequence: TGTGCCAGCCGGGACACGGTCTACAATGAGCAGTTCTTC. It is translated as CASRDTVYNEQFF.

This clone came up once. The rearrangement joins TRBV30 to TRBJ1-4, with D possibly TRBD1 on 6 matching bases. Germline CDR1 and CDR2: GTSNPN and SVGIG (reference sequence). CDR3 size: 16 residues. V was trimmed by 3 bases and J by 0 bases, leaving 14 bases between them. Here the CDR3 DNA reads TGTGCCTGGAGCGGAACAGGGACCTCAACTAATGAAAAACTGTTTTTT. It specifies CAWSGTGTSTNEKLFF. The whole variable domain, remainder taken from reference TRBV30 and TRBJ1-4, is SQTIHQWPATLVQPVGSPLSLECTVEGTSNPNLYWYRQAAGRGLQLLFYSVGIGQISSEVPQNLSASRPQDRQFILSSKKLLLSDSGFYLCAWSGTGTSTNEKLFFGSGTQLSVL.

CDR3 protein: CASSQQGGTEAFF. As DNA, the CDR3 is TGTGCCAGCAGTCAGCAGGGGGGCACTGAAGCTTTCTTT. V usage is TRBV6-6 and J usage is TRBJ1-1, with 7 bases fitting TRBD1. In germline, CDR1 is MNHNY, CDR2 SVGAGI (reference sequence). V trimming: 5 bases; J trimming: 4 bases; junction bases outside the gene matches: 4. The CDR3 is made up of 13 amino acids.

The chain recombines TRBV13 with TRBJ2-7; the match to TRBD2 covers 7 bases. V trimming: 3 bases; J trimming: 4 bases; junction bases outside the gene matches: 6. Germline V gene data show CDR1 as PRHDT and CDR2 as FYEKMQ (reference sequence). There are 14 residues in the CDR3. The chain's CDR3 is CASSLQRGPYEQYF. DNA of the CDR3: TGTGCCAGCAGCTTGCAGCGGGGCCCATACGAGCAGTACTTC. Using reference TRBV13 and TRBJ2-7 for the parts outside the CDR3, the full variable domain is AAGVIQSPRHLIKEKRETATLKCYPIPRHDTVYWYQQGPGQDPQFLISFYEKMQSDKGSIPDRFSAQQFSDYHSELNMSSLELGDSALYFCASSLQRGPYEQYFGPGTRLTVT.

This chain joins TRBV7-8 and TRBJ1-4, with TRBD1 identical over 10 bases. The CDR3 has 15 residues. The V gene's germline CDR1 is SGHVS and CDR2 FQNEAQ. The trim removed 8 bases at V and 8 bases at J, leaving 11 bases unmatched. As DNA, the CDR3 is TGTGCCAGCCTTGACAGGGGGCGATCTGGAGAAAAACTGTTTTTT. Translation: CASLDRGRSGEKLFF.

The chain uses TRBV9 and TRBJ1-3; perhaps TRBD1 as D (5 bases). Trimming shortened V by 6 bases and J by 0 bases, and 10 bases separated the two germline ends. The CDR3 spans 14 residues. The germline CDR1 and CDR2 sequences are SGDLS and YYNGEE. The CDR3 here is CASTGQGSGNTIYF. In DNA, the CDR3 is TGTGCCAGCACAGGGCAGGGCTCTGGAAACACCATATATTTT.

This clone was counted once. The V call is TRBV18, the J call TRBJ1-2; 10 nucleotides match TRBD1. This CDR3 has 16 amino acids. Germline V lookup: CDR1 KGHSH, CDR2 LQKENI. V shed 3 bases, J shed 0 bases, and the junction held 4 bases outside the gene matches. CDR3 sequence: CASSPGQGKPNYGYTF. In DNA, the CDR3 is TGTGCCAGCTCACCGGGACAGGGGAAACCTAACTATGGCTACACCTTC. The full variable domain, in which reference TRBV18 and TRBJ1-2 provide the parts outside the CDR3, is NAGVMQNPRHLVRRRGQEARLRCSPMKGHSHVYWYRQLPEEGLKFMVYLQKENIIDESGMPKERFSAEFPKEGPSILRIQQVVRGDSAAYFCASSPGQGKPNYGYTFGSGTRLTVV.

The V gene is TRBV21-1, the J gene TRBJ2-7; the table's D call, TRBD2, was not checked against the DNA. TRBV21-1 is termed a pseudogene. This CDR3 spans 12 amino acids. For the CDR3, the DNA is TGTGCCACAAGGACGGGAAACTACGAGCAGTACTTC. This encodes CATRTGNYEQYF.

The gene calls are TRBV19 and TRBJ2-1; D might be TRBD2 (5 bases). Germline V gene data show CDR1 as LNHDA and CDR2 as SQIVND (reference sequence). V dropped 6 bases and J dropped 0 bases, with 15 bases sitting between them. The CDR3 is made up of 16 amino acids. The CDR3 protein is CASRPGIHVSYNEQFF. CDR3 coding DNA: TGTGCCAGTAGGCCGGGGATCCACGTCTCCTACAATGAGCAGTTCTTC.

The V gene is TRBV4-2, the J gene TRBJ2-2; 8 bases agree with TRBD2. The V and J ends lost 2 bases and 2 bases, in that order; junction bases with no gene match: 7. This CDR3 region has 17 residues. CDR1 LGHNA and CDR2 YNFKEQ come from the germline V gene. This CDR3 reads CASSQTPGGQNTGELFF. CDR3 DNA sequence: TGTGCCAGCAGCCAAACTCCGGGGGGGCAAAACACCGGGGAGCTGTTTTTT.

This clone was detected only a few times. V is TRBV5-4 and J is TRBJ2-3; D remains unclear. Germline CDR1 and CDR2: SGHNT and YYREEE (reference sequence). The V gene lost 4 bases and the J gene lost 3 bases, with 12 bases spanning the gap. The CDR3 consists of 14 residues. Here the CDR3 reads CASSVAVETDTQYF. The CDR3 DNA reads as TGTGCCAGCAGCGTGGCGGTAGAAACAGATACGCAGTATTTT.

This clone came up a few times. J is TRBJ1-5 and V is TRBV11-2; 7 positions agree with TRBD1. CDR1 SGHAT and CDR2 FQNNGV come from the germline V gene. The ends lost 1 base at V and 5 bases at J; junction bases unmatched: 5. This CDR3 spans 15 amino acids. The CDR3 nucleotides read TGTGCCAGCAGCTTAGGACAGGGTCGGCATCAGCCCCAGCATTTT. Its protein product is CASSLGQGRHQPQHF.